These T cell receptor beta chains were read from a single sample in a study of blood T cell repertoires in COVID-19. The repertoire was sequenced with immunoSEQ multiplex PCR; TCRdb's copy has only in-frame clones and lacks some. The sample has just over 300,000 clones, over 80% seen once. Specimen: PBMCs or T cells enriched from blood (not recorded which). The receptors shown here come from a woman under 30 who had recovered from COVID-19. Each CDR3 is given with its conserved first and last residue. The D gene is left open where the match is weak. The size entry is marked missing in some rows and otherwise reads once, few, many or a size class.

cdr3_nt,cdr3_aa,d_call,cdr3_length,v_call,j_call,clone_size
TGTGCCAGCAGCTTTAGACAGGGGGATGGCTACACCTTC,CASSFRQGDGYTF,TRBD1,13,TRBV7-2,TRBJ1-2,.
TGCGCCAGCAGCCCTTTGGGAGGGCACAATGAGCAGTTCTTC,CASSPLGGHNEQFF,TRBD2,14,TRBV5-1,TRBJ2-1,.
TGTGCCAGCAGCCAAGGTTTCAGGGCCCACGAGCAGTACTTC,CASSQGFRAHEQYF,.,14,TRBV3-1/TRBV3-2,TRBJ2-7,.
TGCGCCAGCGGCCGGGGGAGCGGGGACGGTGAGCAGTTCTTC,CASGRGSGDGEQFF,TRBD2,14,TRBV5-1,TRBJ2-1,.
TGTGCCACCAGTGACTCGGGACTAGCGGACAATGAGCAGTTCTTC,CATSDSGLADNEQFF,TRBD2,15,TRBV24-1,TRBJ2-1,.
TGTGCCAGCAGCAAGACTAGCGGGAGATATACCGGGGAGCTGTTTTTT,CASSKTSGRYTGELFF,TRBD2,16,TRBV5-4,TRBJ2-2,.
TGTGCCAGCAGTTTCAGGGGTCGCACCTACGAGCAGTACTTC,CASSFRGRTYEQYF,.,14,TRBV28,TRBJ2-7,.
TGTGCCTGGAGTTTAGACATCAGCACTGAAGCTTTCTTT,CAWSLDISTEAFF,.,13,TRBV30,TRBJ1-1,once
TGCGCCAGCAGCCAAGAGAGAGGGCGGAGTTATGGCTACACCTTC,CASSQERGRSYGYTF,.,15,TRBV4-3,TRBJ1-2,.
TGTGCCAGCAGCCGACGAACCTCCGGGACAGGGGTCCCCTACGAGCAGTACTTC,CASSRRTSGTGVPYEQYF,TRBD1,18,TRBV14,TRBJ2-7,.
TGTGCCAGCAGTCCTGGGGGCTTCTCCTCTGGAAACACCATATATTTT,CASSPGGFSSGNTIYF,.,16,TRBV27,TRBJ1-3,.
TGTGCCAGCAGCTCCGGACAGGGGCGGTCACCCCTCCACTTT,CASSSGQGRSPLHF,TRBD1,14,TRBV11-1,TRBJ1-6,.
TGTGCCAGCAGCCAAACAATGTTTGGAAACACCATATATTTT,CASSQTMFGNTIYF,.,14,TRBV7-9,TRBJ1-3,.
TGTGCCTGGACCAAAGCGGATCAGAGAGGCTCTGAAGCTTTCTTT,CAWTKADQRGSEAFF,.,15,TRBV30,TRBJ1-1,.
TGTGCCATCAGTGGTTCCCGTTACGAGCAGTACTTC,CAISGSRYEQYF,.,12,TRBV10-3,TRBJ2-7,.
TGTGCCAGCAGTCGACAGGGGGGAAATCAGCCCCAGCATTTT,CASSRQGGNQPQHF,TRBD1,14,TRBV6-2/TRBV6-3,TRBJ1-5,.
TGTGCCAGCAGCTTAATGGGACAGGTCACAGATACGCAGTATTTT,CASSLMGQVTDTQYF,TRBD1,15,TRBV7-3,TRBJ2-3,.
TGCAGTGCTAGTGTAACGGGTCCTAATGAGGAAAAACTGTTTTTT,CSASVTGPNEEKLFF,.,15,TRBV20-1,TRBJ1-4,.
TGTGCCAGCAGCCCAAGACAGGGTGGCACTGAAGCTTTCTTT,CASSPRQGGTEAFF,TRBD1,14,TRBV11-3,TRBJ1-1,.
TGTGCCAGCAGCTCCACAGGGGGCCCCTACAATGAGCAGTTCTTC,CASSSTGGPYNEQFF,TRBD1,15,TRBV11-3,TRBJ2-1,.
TGTGCCAGCACAGGGGGATACACCTACGAGCAGTACTTC,CASTGGYTYEQYF,TRBD1,13,TRBV6-5,TRBJ2-7,.
TGTGCCAGCAGCTTGGACAGGGGGCCGGGCACTGAAGCTTTCTTT,CASSLDRGPGTEAFF,TRBD1,15,TRBV7-9,TRBJ1-1,.
TGTGCCAGCAGTGGGGGCGTCGGGGGATCCTACGAGCAGTACTTC,CASSGGVGGSYEQYF,.,15,TRBV2,TRBJ2-7,.
TGTGCCAGCAGTTTCCGGGACAGGGATGAAGCTTTCTTT,CASSFRDRDEAFF,TRBD1,13,TRBV6-5,TRBJ1-1,.
TGTGCCAGCAGCTTAGCGACGAGGAACTATGGCTACACCTTC,CASSLATRNYGYTF,.,14,TRBV11-2,TRBJ1-2,once
TGTGCCAGCAGTTCACAGGGAAAGTACGAAAAACTGTTTTTT,CASSSQGKYEKLFF,.,14,TRBV28,TRBJ1-4,.
TGTGCCACCCACGGGACTGATAATGAAAAACTGTTTTTT,CATHGTDNEKLFF,.,13,TRBV30,TRBJ1-4,.
TGTGCCAGCAGTGGACAGTTCACAGATACGCAGTATTTT,CASSGQFTDTQYF,.,13,TRBV25-1,TRBJ2-3,.
TGTGCCAGCACCCTGGGACTAGCGGGGCACTCGTACTCCTACGAGCAGTACTTC,CASTLGLAGHSYSYEQYF,TRBD2,18,TRBV2,TRBJ2-7,.
TGTGCCAGCTCACCTATTAGCGGAAGCACAGATACGCAGTATTTT,CASSPISGSTDTQYF,.,15,TRBV18,TRBJ2-3,.
TGTGCCAGCTCACCGACTGGCGGGAGGAGGACAGATACGCAGTATTTT,CASSPTGGRRTDTQYF,TRBD2,16,TRBV18,TRBJ2-3,.
TGTGCCAGCAGCGTAGGAACCAGGGCCTACGAGCAGTACTTC,CASSVGTRAYEQYF,.,14,TRBV9,TRBJ2-7,.
TGTGCCAGCAGCTTAGCGGGGGGTAAATCCTACGAGCAGTACTTC,CASSLAGGKSYEQYF,.,15,TRBV7-2,TRBJ2-7,.
TGTGCCAGCAGCTTCGGGGGGACCTACAATGAGCAGTTCTTC,CASSFGGTYNEQFF,TRBD2,14,TRBV11-3,TRBJ2-1,.
TGTGCCAGCAGCCCAGATTTCACCGGGGAGCTGTTTTTT,CASSPDFTGELFF,.,13,TRBV7-9,TRBJ2-2,once
TGTGCCAGCAGCCCACGGACTAGCAATGAGCAGTTCTTC,CASSPRTSNEQFF,TRBD2,13,TRBV7-2,TRBJ2-1,.
TGTGCCATCACCCCGCGACTTAATGAAAAACTGTTTTTT,CAITPRLNEKLFF,.,13,TRBV10-3,TRBJ1-4,.
TGTGCCAGCAGCGCCAGGGGATACGAGCAGTACTTC,CASSARGYEQYF,.,12,TRBV5-4,TRBJ2-7,.
TGTGCCAGCAGTTTCCTTACAGGAGATACGCAGTATTTT,CASSFLTGDTQYF,.,13,TRBV28,TRBJ2-3,.
TGCAGCGTTTTCCCGGGACAGGGTCAAGAGACCCAGTACTTC,CSVFPGQGQETQYF,TRBD1,14,TRBV29-1,TRBJ2-5,.
TGTGCCAGCAGCTTTTACAGGGTTGGCACAGATACGCAGTATTTT,CASSFYRVGTDTQYF,.,15,TRBV5-4,TRBJ2-3,.